This T cell receptor beta chain came from a study of human T cells and chemical hapten exposure. Study information: It was small differences in pooled library volume that mainly caused per-sample TCR yields to vary.

This clonotype was seen many times. Time point denoted: patch test 2, 6 weeks after DPC sensitization. Documented treatment: therapeutic diphenylcyclopropenone sensitization with weekly scalp DPC. Blood draws came first, before each patch test. TCRdb reprocessed the RACE reads with MiXCR, giving one entry per CDR3 protein. The profile shows about 84,000 distinct CDR3 sequences, about 10% of them singletons. The J segment lost 1 base and the V segment lost 0 bases, leaving 10 bases of the junction unmatched. CDR3 length: 18 residues. The germline CDR1 and CDR2 sequences are DFQATT and SNEGSKA (reference sequence).

The chain is built from TRBV20-1 and TRBJ1-1; TRBD1 matches 11 bases. The receptor was derived from a woman between 45 and 65 years old with alopecia areata. Some clones in this sample may be carry-over from other donors' samples. The sample consisted of whole blood, taken in connection with sensitization to the hapten diphenylcyclopropenone (DPC). For the CDR3, the DNA is TGCAGTGCTAGAGATCATGGGACAGGGGGTCCTAGGAACACTGAAGCTTTCTTT. It yields the protein CSARDHGTGGPRNTEAFF.